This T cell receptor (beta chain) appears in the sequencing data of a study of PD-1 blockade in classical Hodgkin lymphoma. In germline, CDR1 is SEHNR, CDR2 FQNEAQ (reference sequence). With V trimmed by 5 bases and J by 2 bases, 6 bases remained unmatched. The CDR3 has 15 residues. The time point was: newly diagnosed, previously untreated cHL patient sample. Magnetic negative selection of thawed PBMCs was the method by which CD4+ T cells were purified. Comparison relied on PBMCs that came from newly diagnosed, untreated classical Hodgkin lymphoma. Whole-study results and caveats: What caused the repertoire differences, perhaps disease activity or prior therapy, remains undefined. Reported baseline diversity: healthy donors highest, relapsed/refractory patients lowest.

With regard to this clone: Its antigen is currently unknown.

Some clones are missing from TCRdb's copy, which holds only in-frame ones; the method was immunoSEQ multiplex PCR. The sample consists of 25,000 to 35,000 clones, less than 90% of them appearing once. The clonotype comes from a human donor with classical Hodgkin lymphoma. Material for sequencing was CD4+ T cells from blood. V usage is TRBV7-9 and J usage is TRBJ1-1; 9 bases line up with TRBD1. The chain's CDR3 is CASSPGQGFNTEAFF. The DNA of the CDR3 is TGTGCCAGCAGCCCGGGACAGGGATTTAACACTGAAGCTTTCTTT.